This is a list of T cell receptor beta chains from one sample in a study of CD8+CD57+ T cells in acquired aplastic anemia. TCRdb re-derived calls from the reads in MiXCR, one entry per CDR3 protein. The sample contains some 120,000 distinct CDR3 sequences, approximately 41% of which appear only once. Sequencing used sorted CD4+, CD8+, or CD8+CD57+ T cells (not recorded which) from PBMCs. The receptors were gathered from a human donor with aplastic anemia. Each CDR3 is given with its conserved first and last residue. The D gene is left open where the match is weak. The listing skips clone size in some rows; elsewhere it reads once, few, many or a size class.

J: TRBJ2-7; length: 13; D: NA; size: NA; V: TRBV30; DNA: TGTGCCTGGCAACGGAGGCTCACCTACGAGCAGTACTTC; CDR3: CAWQRRLTYEQYF
J: TRBJ2-3; length: 16; D: TRBD2; size: many; V: TRBV12-3/TRBV12-4; DNA: TGTGCCAGCAGTTGGGGGGGGGGAGCTAGCACAGATACGCAGTATTTT; CDR3: CASSWGGGASTDTQYF
J: TRBJ2-1; length: 12; D: NA; size: many; V: TRBV7-8; DNA: TGTGCCAGCAGCTTAGTGTCGGGTGAGCAGTTCTTC; CDR3: CASSLVSGEQFF
J: TRBJ2-3; length: 13; D: TRBD1; size: NA; V: TRBV29-1; DNA: TGCAGCGGGGGACAGGGGGCGGCAGATACGCAGTATTTT; CDR3: CSGGQGAADTQYF
J: TRBJ1-6; length: 13; D: TRBD1; size: many; V: TRBV19; DNA: TGTGCCAGTAGTAGGACAGGGAATTCACCCCTCCACTTT; CDR3: CASSRTGNSPLHF
J: TRBJ1-2; length: 14; D: NA; size: many; V: TRBV28; DNA: TGTGCCAGCAGTTTTTTGGGATTGACCTATGGCTACACCTTC; CDR3: CASSFLGLTYGYTF
J: TRBJ2-1; length: 16; D: NA; size: NA; V: TRBV29-1; DNA: TGCAGCGTTGAAGATCCCGGTAGGGCGAGGACCAGAGAGCAGTTCTTC; CDR3: CSVEDPGRARTREQFF
J: TRBJ2-3; length: 14; D: NA; size: few; V: TRBV27; DNA: TGTGCCAGCAGCCGTTGGGGACGCACAGATACGCAGTATTTT; CDR3: CASSRWGRTDTQYF
J: TRBJ1-2; length: 14; D: TRBD1; size: NA; V: TRBV20-1; DNA: TGCAGTGCCCCCGGGACAGGGGGATTCTATGGCTACACCTTC; CDR3: CSAPGTGGFYGYTF
J: TRBJ1-1; length: 15; D: NA; size: NA; V: TRBV15; DNA: TGTGCCACCAGCAGCCAGGGACCGGCGAACACTGAAGCTTTCTTT; CDR3: CATSSQGPANTEAFF
J: TRBJ2-3; length: 14; D: NA; size: many; V: TRBV7-6; DNA: TGTGCCAGCAGCTTAGACCCTTACACAGATACGCAGTATTTT; CDR3: CASSLDPYTDTQYF
J: TRBJ1-1; length: 13; D: NA; size: few; V: TRBV19; DNA: TGTGCCAGTAGGGCTGGAGGCTCACTGCGAGCTTTCTTT; CDR3: CASRAGGSLRAFF
J: TRBJ2-1; length: 13; D: NA; size: many; V: TRBV2; DNA: TGTGCCAGCAGGAGGGAGGTTAACAATGAGCAGTTCTTC; CDR3: CASRREVNNEQFF
J: TRBJ2-1; length: 15; D: TRBD2; size: many; V: TRBV20-1; DNA: TGCAGTGCCCCGACTAGCGGGGGGGCCTACAATGAGCAGTTCTTC; CDR3: CSAPTSGGAYNEQFF
J: TRBJ2-1; length: 12; D: TRBD1; size: many; V: TRBV20-1; DNA: TGCAGTGCTCTAGATTGGCAGGGGGCCCAGTTCTTC; CDR3: CSALDWQGAQFF
J: TRBJ1-2; length: 13; D: TRBD1; size: many; V: TRBV30; DNA: TGTGCCTGGAGTCAGGGGGCGAGCTATGGCTACACCTTC; CDR3: CAWSQGASYGYTF
J: TRBJ1-1; length: 15; D: NA; size: NA; V: TRBV28; DNA: TGTGCCAGCAGTTTTAGACAGGTATCTGACACTGAAGCTTTCTTT; CDR3: CASSFRQVSDTEAFF
J: TRBJ2-7; length: 16; D: TRBD1; size: NA; V: TRBV6-1; DNA: TGTGCCAGCAGTGGAGGACAGGGCCTTCCCACGAGCGAGCAGTACTTC; CDR3: CASSGGQGLPTSEQYF
J: TRBJ2-3; length: 16; D: TRBD1; size: many; V: TRBV24-1; DNA: TGTGCCACCAGTGACCCCGGACAGGGAAGCACAGATACGCAGTATTTT; CDR3: CATSDPGQGSTDTQYF
J: TRBJ1-5; length: 13; D: NA; size: many; V: TRBV2; DNA: TGTGCCAGCAGTTCCGGGACGAATCAGCCCCAGCATTTT; CDR3: CASSSGTNQPQHF
J: TRBJ2-7; length: 13; D: NA; size: many; V: TRBV7-2; DNA: TGTGCCAGCAGTGGGCAGGGTGCCTACGAGCAGTACTTC; CDR3: CASSGQGAYEQYF
J: TRBJ1-1; length: 14; D: NA; size: NA; V: TRBV15; DNA: TGTGCCACCAGCAGAGTACGGGGGGTCCCTGAAGCTTTCTTT; CDR3: CATSRVRGVPEAFF
J: TRBJ2-7; length: 15; D: NA; size: NA; V: TRBV5-8; DNA: TGTGCCAGCAGCTTGGCCCCAGGGTTATTGTACGAGCAGTACTTC; CDR3: CASSLAPGLLYEQYF
J: TRBJ2-1; length: 16; D: TRBD2; size: many; V: TRBV10-1; DNA: TGCGCCACCGGCGAGCGGGGGTCATACTCCTACAATGAGCAGTTCTTC; CDR3: CATGERGSYSYNEQFF
J: TRBJ1-5; length: 14; D: NA; size: many; V: TRBV24-1; DNA: TGTGCCACCAGTGGGGCTGGACTCAATCAGCCCCAGCATTTT; CDR3: CATSGAGLNQPQHF
J: TRBJ1-1; length: 15; D: NA; size: NA; V: TRBV7-2; DNA: TGTGCCAGCAGCCAAGATAGGACTCCGGGGAATGGAGCTTTCTTT; CDR3: CASSQDRTPGNGAFF
J: TRBJ1-1; length: 13; D: NA; size: few; V: TRBV30; DNA: TGTGCCTGGAGCCCCGACAGGAACACTGAAGCTTTCTTT; CDR3: CAWSPDRNTEAFF
J: TRBJ2-1; length: 14; D: NA; size: NA; V: TRBV7-6; DNA: TGTGCCAGCAGCTTAGAAGGCAACTACAATGAGCAGTTCTTC; CDR3: CASSLEGNYNEQFF
J: TRBJ1-5; length: 15; D: NA; size: NA; V: TRBV19; DNA: TGTGCCAGTAGTGGCCAGGGAGCATACAATGAGCCCCAGCATTTT; CDR3: CASSGQGAYNEPQHF
J: TRBJ2-3; length: 12; D: NA; size: NA; V: TRBV7-2; DNA: TGTGCCAGCAGCTTTGGCGGGCGTACGCAGTATTTT; CDR3: CASSFGGRTQYF
J: TRBJ1-5; length: 14; D: NA; size: many; V: TRBV20-1; DNA: TGCAGTGCTAGCCCTGGAGGGAGCAATCAGCCCCAGCATTTT; CDR3: CSASPGGSNQPQHF
J: TRBJ2-1; length: 20; D: TRBD2; size: many; V: TRBV15; DNA: TGTGCCACCAGCAGAGATCTAGGGCGGGGGGGCCTCTCGGCCTACAATGAGCAGTTCTTC; CDR3: CATSRDLGRGGLSAYNEQFF
J: TRBJ1-5; length: 12; D: NA; size: many; V: TRBV6-2/TRBV6-3; DNA: TGTGCCAGCAGCCTCAGCTATCAGCCCCAGCATTTT; CDR3: CASSLSYQPQHF
J: TRBJ2-3; length: 17; D: TRBD2; size: many; V: TRBV5-1; DNA: TGCGCCAGCAGCTTTAGTGGACTAGCGGGGGACGCATATGGGCAGTATTTT; CDR3: CASSFSGLAGDAYGQYF
J: TRBJ1-3; length: 15; D: NA; size: many; V: TRBV3-1; DNA: TGTGCCAGCAGCCAAGCCGAGGTTATCGGAAACACCATATATTTT; CDR3: CASSQAEVIGNTIYF
J: TRBJ2-5; length: 13; D: NA; size: NA; V: TRBV20-1; DNA: TGCAGTGCTAGAGGGGCAGGGAAAGAGACCCAGTACTTC; CDR3: CSARGAGKETQYF